This T cell receptor (beta chain) originates from a study of regulatory T cells in long-lasting Graves disease. Arm-PCR with iRepertoire HTBI primers amplified the CDR3 regions for these TCR beta libraries. Per the original methods: The study identified 60 to 65 TRBV and 13 to 15 TRBJ segments across samples. TCRdb redid the calling of the multiplex PCR reads with MiXCR, one entry per CDR3 protein. TCRdb's processing, not the authors', yielded these V and J calls. The table lists around 400,000 distinct CDR3 sequences, approximately 22% of them singletons. Germline CDR1 and CDR2: GTSNPN and SVGIG (reference sequence). V trimming: 2 bases; J trimming: 2 bases; junction bases outside the gene matches: 13. The CDR3 runs to 17 residues. Findings and limits, study-wide: Fewer public clonotypes were shared by new patients (over 950) than by persistent patients (around 2,800).

As to time point: persistent/refractory GD, antithyroid drugs over 5 years with positive TRAb. PBMC RNA served as the TCR library source. A note on this clonotype: Its target is unknown.

The origin of this receptor is a female donor with Graves disease. V is TRBV30 and J is TRBJ2-5, with 8 bases fitting TRBD2. The source material was peripheral blood mononuclear cells (PBMCs), sampled when the disease was refractory, from a patient treated with antithyroid drugs. The CDR3 bases are TGTGCCTGGAGTTGGGGGAGGGCGGGAGGACAACAAGAGACCCAGTACTTC. Residues: CAWSWGRAGGQQETQYF.